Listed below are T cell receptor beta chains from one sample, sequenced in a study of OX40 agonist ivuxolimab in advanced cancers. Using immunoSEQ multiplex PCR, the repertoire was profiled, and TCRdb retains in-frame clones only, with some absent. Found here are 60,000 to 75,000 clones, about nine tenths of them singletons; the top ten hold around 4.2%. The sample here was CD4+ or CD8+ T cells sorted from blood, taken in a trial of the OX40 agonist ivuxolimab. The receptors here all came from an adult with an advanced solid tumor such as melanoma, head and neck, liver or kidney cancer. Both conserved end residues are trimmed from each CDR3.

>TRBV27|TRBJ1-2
ASSGLLRGEIYGYT
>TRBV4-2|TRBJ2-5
ASSQDRASGTGTQY
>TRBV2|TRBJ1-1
ASIYKGATEAF
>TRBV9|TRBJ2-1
ASSESGGGNNEQF
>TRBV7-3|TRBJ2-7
ASSAGLSGEQY
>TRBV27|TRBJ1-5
ASGVGASSWPQH
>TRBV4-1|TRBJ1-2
ASSQSQGRPYGYT
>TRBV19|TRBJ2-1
ASSIMRGQFNEQF
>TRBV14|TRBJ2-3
ASSPTGGRADTQY
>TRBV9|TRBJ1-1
ASSTGGAGTEAF
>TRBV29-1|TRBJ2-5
SARTSGGQETQY
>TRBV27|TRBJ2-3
ASSLGTRGTDTQY
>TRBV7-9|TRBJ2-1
ASSNWYRGDEQF
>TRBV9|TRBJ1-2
ASSFGQANYGYT
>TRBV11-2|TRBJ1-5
ASSSDTGYSNQPQH
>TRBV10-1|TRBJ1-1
ASSDFGTEAF
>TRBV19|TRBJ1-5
ASSIVGNQPQH
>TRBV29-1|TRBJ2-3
SVVQLTHGYTQY
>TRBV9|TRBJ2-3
ASSVATYRADTQY
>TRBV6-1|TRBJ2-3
ASSEVDARGAADTQY